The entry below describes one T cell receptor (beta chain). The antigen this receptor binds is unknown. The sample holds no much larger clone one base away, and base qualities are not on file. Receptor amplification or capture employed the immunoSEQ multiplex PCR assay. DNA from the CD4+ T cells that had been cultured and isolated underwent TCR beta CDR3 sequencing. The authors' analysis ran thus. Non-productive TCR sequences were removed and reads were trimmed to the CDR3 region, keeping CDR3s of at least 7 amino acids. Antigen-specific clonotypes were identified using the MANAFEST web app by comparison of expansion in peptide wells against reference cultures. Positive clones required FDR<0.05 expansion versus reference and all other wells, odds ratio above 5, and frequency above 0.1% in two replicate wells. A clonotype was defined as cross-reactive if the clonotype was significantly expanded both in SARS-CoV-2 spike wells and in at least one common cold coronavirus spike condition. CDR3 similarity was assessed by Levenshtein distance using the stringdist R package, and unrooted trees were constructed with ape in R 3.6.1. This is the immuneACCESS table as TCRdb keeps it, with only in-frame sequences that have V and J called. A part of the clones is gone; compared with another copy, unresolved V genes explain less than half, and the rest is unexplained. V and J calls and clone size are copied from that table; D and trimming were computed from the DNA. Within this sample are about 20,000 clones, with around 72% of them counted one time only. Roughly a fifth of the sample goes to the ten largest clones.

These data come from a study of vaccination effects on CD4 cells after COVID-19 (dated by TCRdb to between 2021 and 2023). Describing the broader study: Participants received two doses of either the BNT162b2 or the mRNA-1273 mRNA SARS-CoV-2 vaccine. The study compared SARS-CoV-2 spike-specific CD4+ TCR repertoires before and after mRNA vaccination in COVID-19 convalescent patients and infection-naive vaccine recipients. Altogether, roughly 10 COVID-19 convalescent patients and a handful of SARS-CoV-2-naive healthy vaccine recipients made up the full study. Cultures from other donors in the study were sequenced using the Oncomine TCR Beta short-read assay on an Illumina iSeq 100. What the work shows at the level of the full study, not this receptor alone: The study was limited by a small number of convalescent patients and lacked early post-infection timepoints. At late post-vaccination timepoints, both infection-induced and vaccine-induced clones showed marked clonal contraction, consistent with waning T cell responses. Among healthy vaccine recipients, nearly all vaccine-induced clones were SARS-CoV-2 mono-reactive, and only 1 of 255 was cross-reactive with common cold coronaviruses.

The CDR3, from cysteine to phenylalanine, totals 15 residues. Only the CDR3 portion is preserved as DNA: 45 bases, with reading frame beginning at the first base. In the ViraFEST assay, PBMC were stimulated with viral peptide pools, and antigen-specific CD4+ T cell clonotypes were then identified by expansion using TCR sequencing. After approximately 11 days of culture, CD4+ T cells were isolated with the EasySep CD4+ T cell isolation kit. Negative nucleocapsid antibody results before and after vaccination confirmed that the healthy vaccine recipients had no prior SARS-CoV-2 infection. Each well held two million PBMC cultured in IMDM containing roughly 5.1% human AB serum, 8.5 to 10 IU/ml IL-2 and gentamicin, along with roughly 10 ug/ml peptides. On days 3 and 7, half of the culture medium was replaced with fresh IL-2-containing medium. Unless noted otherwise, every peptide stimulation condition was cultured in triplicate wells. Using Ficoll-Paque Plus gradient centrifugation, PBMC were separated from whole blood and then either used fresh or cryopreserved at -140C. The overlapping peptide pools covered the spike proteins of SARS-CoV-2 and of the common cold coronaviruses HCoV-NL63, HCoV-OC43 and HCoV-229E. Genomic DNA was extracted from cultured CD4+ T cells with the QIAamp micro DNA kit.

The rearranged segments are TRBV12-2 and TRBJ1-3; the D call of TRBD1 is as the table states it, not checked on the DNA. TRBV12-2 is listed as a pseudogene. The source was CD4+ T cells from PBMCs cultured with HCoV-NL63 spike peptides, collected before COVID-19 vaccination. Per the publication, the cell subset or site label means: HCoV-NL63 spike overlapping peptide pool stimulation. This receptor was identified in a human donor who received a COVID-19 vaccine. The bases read TGTGCAAGTCGCTCGACAGGGGTGGCTGGAAACACCATATATTTT. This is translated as CASRSTGVAGNTIYF.